This T cell receptor beta chain stems from a study of cytomegalovirus exposure and HLA in healthy donors. Overall study context: Of 300 to 500 genotyped donors, around 86% grouped in the Caucasian-associated ancestry cluster. Findings and caveats of the study: Researchers counted around 170 TCR beta chains as cytomegalovirus-associated. Further analysis was carried out later, and it showed several of the most significant clusters appearing linked to common viral pathogens.

This PCR relied on a set of 60 Vbeta primers and 13 Jbeta primers. Measured with immunoSEQ multiplex PCR; TCRdb has only the in-frame clones, and not every one. This sample carries under 60,000 clones, about 80% of them seen once, and the ten largest clones take around 3%. Details on this clone: The antigen is not known.

CDR1 is KGHSH, CDR2 LQKENI, per germline. With 3 bases clipped from V and 1 base from J, the junction kept 9 bases outside the gene matches. The CDR3 loop spans 16 amino acids. Samples came from healthy bone marrow donors. The chain carries TRBV18 and TRBJ2-7; 7 bases map to TRBD1. Sequencing used PBMCs. The sequence was obtained from a man aged 45-60 years in good health and CMV-seronegative. The CDR3 DNA sequence: TGTGCCAGCTCACCGTTTGGGACAGCAGGATCCTACGAGCAGTACTTC. Translation gives CASSPFGTAGSYEQYF.